This TCR beta chain came from a study of shared clonotypes between healthy human individuals. The assay was immunoSEQ multiplex PCR, and TCRdb's table has in-frame clones only and misses some. The table records some 2.1 million clones, over 85% of them present only once. This CDR3 comprises 15 residues. Trimming took 2 bases from V and 4 from J; bases not matched to a gene: 4. In germline, CDR1 is SGHNT, CDR2 YENEEA. V is TRBV11-3 and J is TRBJ2-2; 7 bases are a match to TRBD1. This TCR derives from a man aged 18 to 29 in good health. The specimen sequenced was naive CD4+ T cells sorted from blood. Subset denoted: CD45RA+ positively selected. The DNA of the CDR3 is TGTGCCAGCAGCTTACGACAGGGCCTCACCGGGGAGCTGTTTTTT. Protein product: CASSLRQGLTGELFF.